These 17 T cell receptor beta chains share one sample of origin, sequenced in a study of regulatory T cells in long-lasting Graves disease (dated by TCRdb to about 2021). According to the study, the label for this sample's time point signals: newly diagnosed GD, antithyroid drugs for less than 3 months. For both TCR sequencing and RNA sequencing, RNA was extracted from PBMCs in TRIzol. The library was obtained by multiplex PCR. Reads for this sample came from an Illumina HiSeq 4000. To build TCR beta libraries, CDR3 regions were amplified by Arm-PCR using iRepertoire HTBI primers. The raw public reads went through TCRdb reprocessing: fastp at Q25, MiXCR clone calling, in-frame beta chains kept. Records with the same CDR3 protein are collapsed into one entry carrying the most frequent genes and DNA. The sample records 350,000 to 400,000 distinct CDR3 sequences, 16% of which are singletons. Of the sample, around 20% falls within the top ten clones.

The same sample was also used in a study of T cells in Graves' hyperthyroidism and ophthalmopathy.

Sequenced here: peripheral blood mononuclear cells (PBMCs), sampled at new diagnosis, from a patient treated with antithyroid drugs. These TCRs come from a woman younger than 35 with Graves disease. Donor details come from another sample of the same person, matched by shared clones.

This clonotype appeared many times. This chain uses TRBV29-1 with TRBJ2-5; D uncertain. The CDR3 has 11 amino acids. Germline V lookup: CDR1 SQVTM, CDR2 ANQGSEA. The V end was cut by 6 bases, the J end by 5 bases, with 10 bases between. CDR3 DNA: TGCAGCGTGGATAGGTCGGAGACCCAGTACTTC. Its protein product is CSVDRSETQYF. Variable domain in full (rest from reference TRBV29-1 and TRBJ2-5): SAVISQKPSRDICQRGTSLTIQCQVDSQVTMMFWYRQQPGQSLTLIATANQGSEATYESGFVIDKFPISRPNLTFSTLTVSNMSPEDSSIYLCSVDRSETQYFGPGTRLLVL.

This clonotype was counted many times. CDR3 DNA: TGTGCCAGCAGTGATGACGGGGGGAGCACAGATACGCAGTATTTT. Protein: CASSDDGGSTDTQYF. V gene TRBV6-2 or TRBV6-3 combines with J gene TRBJ2-3; the match to TRBD2 covers 7 bases. The CDR3 loop spans 15 amino acids. CDR1 is MNHEY, CDR2 SVGEGT, per germline. Trimming cost V 5 bases and J 0 bases; bases outside gene matches: 5.

This clonotype was detected a few times. The chain carries TRBV6-2 or TRBV6-3 and TRBJ1-6, with TRBD1 as a possible D gene (5 bases). The CDR3 has 15 amino acids. CDR1 and CDR2 (germline): MNHEY, SVGEGT. V was shortened by 2 bases and J by 8 bases, with 13 bases between the two germline ends. As DNA, the CDR3 is TGTGCCAGCAGTTACAGTGTAGGGGCCCATTCACCCCTCCACTTT. It is translated as CASSYSVGAHSPLHF.

This clonotype has more than one count but fewer than ten. The chain's CDR3 is CASRDTVLGANVLTF. DNA for the CDR3: TGTGCCAGTAGGGACACGGTCCTCGGGGCCAACGTCCTGACTTTC. This rearrangement joins TRBV19 to TRBJ2-6; D is perhaps TRBD1 (5 bases). Germline-derived CDR1 and CDR2 are LNHDA and SQIVND (reference sequence). The V end was cut by 6 bases, the J end by 4 bases, with 13 bases between. This CDR3 is 15 amino acids long.

The sample holds a few counts of this clonotype. The chain combines TRBV5-1 with TRBJ1-1, with D possibly matching TRBD1 (6 bases). Germline V lookup: CDR1 SGHRS, CDR2 YFSETQ. The CDR3 covers 14 residues. V was clipped by 0 bases and J by 5 bases, with 11 bases between them. CDR3 sequence: CASSLDTGITEAFF. The CDR3 nucleotides read TGCGCCAGCAGCTTGGATACAGGGATTACTGAAGCTTTCTTT.

The genes are TRBV5-6 and TRBJ2-7, with 11 bases identical to TRBD1. Germline lookup yields CDR1 SGHDT and CDR2 YYEEEE. This CDR3 contains 15 residues. Unmatched junction bases numbered 5, after V lost 3 bases and J lost 3 bases. This CDR3 reads CASSSGTGGVYEQYF. CDR3 DNA sequence: TGTGCCAGCAGCTCCGGGACAGGGGGAGTCTACGAGCAGTACTTC.

This clonotype occurred many times. This chain joins TRBV6-1 and TRBJ1-5; 8 bases line up with TRBD1. The V segment lost 5 bases and the J segment 5 bases; nucleotides outside the gene matches: 8. CDR3 size: 15 residues. Germline V CDR1 and CDR2: MNHNS, SASEGT. CDR3 nucleotide sequence: TGTGCCAGCAGTCCTACAGGGGGGTCCTATCAGCCCCAGCATTTT. Its protein is CASSPTGGSYQPQHF.

This clonotype was recorded at least ten times. The rearrangement joins TRBV20-1 to TRBJ2-7; the D gene could be TRBD1 or TRBD2 (5 bases each). Germline values: CDR1 DFQATT, CDR2 SNEGSKA (reference sequence). V lost 0 bases and J 6 bases, leaving 21 bases between the germline ends. The CDR3 is 16 amino acids. CDR3 protein: CSARDLQGGDHGEQYF. CDR3 bases: TGCAGTGCTAGAGACCTCCAAGGTGGGGACCACGGCGAGCAGTACTTC.

This clonotype has more than one count but fewer than ten. The chain has TRBV25-1 and TRBJ2-1; 9 bases are a match to TRBD2. CDR1 and CDR2 from the germline V gene are MGHDK and SYGVNS. V dropped 4 bases and J dropped 4; count of bases not matched to a gene: 14. The CDR3 has 18 amino acids. CDR3 nucleotide sequence: TGTGCCAGCAGTGGTCTCAGGTTGAGCGGGGGGATTTACAATGAGCAGTTCTTC. This sequence encodes CASSGLRLSGGIYNEQFF.

The V and J genes are TRBV10-3 and TRBJ1-2; tentatively, D is TRBD1 (5 bases). Trimming pared 2 bases from V and 3 bases from J, leaving 10 bases between. This CDR3 contains 14 residues. The germline V gene has CDR1 ENHRY and CDR2 SYGVKD. The CDR3 loop reads CAISEGRGDYGYTF. The CDR3 bases are TGTGCCATCAGTGAGGGGCGGGGCGACTATGGCTACACCTTC.

V is TRBV3-1 and J is TRBJ2-7; 10 nucleotides match TRBD2. Trimming cost V 4 bases and J 5 bases; bases outside gene matches: 5. CDR1 is LGHDT, CDR2 YNNKEL, per germline (reference sequence). The CDR3 spans 14 residues. The CDR3 is CASSRLAGGHEQYF. As DNA, the CDR3 is TGTGCCAGCAGCCGCTTAGCGGGAGGCCACGAGCAGTACTTC.

This clonotype was recorded at least ten times. The genes are TRBV29-1 and TRBJ2-7, with 8 bases lining up with TRBD1. From germline, CDR1 is SQVTM and CDR2 ANQGSEA. The CDR3 consists of 15 residues. J gave up 0 bases and V 0 bases, and 4 bases lay outside the gene matches. CDR3 amino acids: CSVEEGDRSSYEQYF. DNA of the CDR3: TGCAGCGTTGAAGAAGGGGACAGGAGCTCCTACGAGCAGTACTTC.

In regard to this clonotype: A read error is possible here, since a much larger clone lies one base away. The CDR3 DNA sequence: TGTGCCAGCAGCCTGGATACAGGGGGCCACTATGGCTGCACCTTC. Its protein is CASSLDTGGHYGCTF. The rearrangement uses TRBV14 and TRBJ1-2, with TRBD1 identical over 9 bases. The CDR3 totals 15 residues. Germline CDR1 SGHDN, CDR2 FVKESK.

This sequence joins TRBV10-3 and TRBJ2-1, with D perhaps TRBD2 (6 bases). The length of the CDR3 is 12 residues. Germline CDR1 reads ENHRY; CDR2 reads SYGVKD. Trimming removed 6 bases from V and 7 bases from J, with 10 bases in between. The CDR3 DNA sequence: TGTGCCATCAGCTACCGGGGGAATGAGCAGTTCTTC. Translation gives CAISYRGNEQFF.

Only a few counts were recorded for this clonotype. This chain connects TRBV12-3 or TRBV12-4 to TRBJ1-5; no clear D gene. The CDR3 runs to 13 residues. The V and J ends lost 7 bases and 4 bases respectively, with 11 bases between them. The CDR3 is CASTMTENQPQHF. CDR3 DNA: TGTGCCAGCACTATGACCGAGAATCAGCCCCAGCATTTT.

This clonotype was counted ten times or more. V usage is TRBV28 and J usage is TRBJ1-2; D is possibly TRBD1 (6 bases). Trimming took 3 bases from V and 8 from J, leaving 19 bases between them. Germline CDR1 is MDHEN and CDR2 is SYDVKM. The CDR3 consists of 15 residues. CDR3 in amino acids: CASSFGRGASMGYTF. CDR3 bases: TGTGCCAGCAGTTTCGGAAGGGGGGCATCTATGGGCTACACCTTC.

Worth noting for this clonotype: A much bigger clone sits one base away, suggesting this may be a read error. The chain employs TRBV2 and TRBJ2-2; 11 bases line up with TRBD2. CDR1 and CDR2 (germline): SNHLY, FYNNEI. The CDR3 has 16 amino acids. The CDR3 DNA reads as TGTACCAGCAGTCCCGGGACTAGCGGTAACACCGGGGAGCTGTTTTTT. Translated, it gives CTSSPGTSGNTGELFF.